These 20 T cell receptor beta chains came from one sample sequenced in a study of beta chain features in type 1 diabetes. Sequencing targeted expressed TCRB transcripts, as all isolated RNA had been reverse transcribed. Clones were sequenced by immunoSEQ multiplex PCR, and TCRdb holds only the in-frame ones, with some missing. Altogether over 700,000 clones are present, under 20% being singletons, with the ten largest covering around 0.02%. Sample: naive CD4+ T cells from blood. Every receptor here comes from a woman younger than 35 in good health.

This clone was seen more than once but under ten times. This sequence joins TRBV21-1 and TRBJ2-2. TRBV21-1 is an annotated pseudogene. This CDR3 spans 13 amino acids. The CDR3 loop is CASGSPNTGELFF. DNA for the CDR3: TGTGCCAGCGGGTCCCCGAACACCGGGGAGCTGTTTTTT.

This clone was seen only a few times. This chain's CDR3 is CASSIVDGSFHNEQFF. In DNA form, the CDR3 reads TGTGCCAGTAGTATTGTCGACGGGAGCTTCCACAATGAGCAGTTCTTC. The chain employs TRBV19 and TRBJ2-1; D perhaps matches TRBD2 (6 bases). The CDR3 is made up of 16 amino acids. V shed 3 bases and J shed 5 bases, with 17 bases lying between them. From germline, CDR1 is LNHDA and CDR2 SQIVND (reference sequence). Variable domain in full (rest from reference TRBV19 and TRBJ2-1): DGGITQSPKYLFRKEGQNVTLSCEQNLNHDAMYWYRQDPGQGLRLIYYSQIVNDFQKGDIAEGYSVSREKKESFPLTVTSAQKNPTAFYLCASSIVDGSFHNEQFFGPGTRLTVL.

This clone was found a few times. The V gene is TRBV4-1, the J gene TRBJ2-1; 7 bases align to TRBD2. J lost 1 base, V lost 3 bases, and 9 bases had no gene match. CDR3 size: 17 residues. The germline gives CDR1 MGHRA, CDR2 YSYEKL. The CDR3 region has the DNA TGCGCCAGCAGCCATCCCGCCGTCGGGGGGTCCTACAATGAGCAGTTCTTC. Amino acid sequence: CASSHPAVGGSYNEQFF.

This clone was observed a few times. J is TRBJ1-1 and V is TRBV5-4; TRBD1 agrees at 7 bases. Germline CDR1 reads SGHNT; CDR2 reads YYREEE (reference sequence). Trimming removed 4 bases from V and 1 base from J; junction bases left unmatched: 7. The CDR3 length is 15 residues. CDR3 sequence reads: CASSPWTGPNTEAFF. The CDR3 DNA sequence: TGTGCCAGCAGCCCGTGGACAGGACCGAACACTGAAGCTTTCTTT.

V usage is TRBV28 and J usage is TRBJ1-1; no clear D. Between the trimmed V and J ends, which lost 5 bases and 0 bases, there was a span of 13 bases. The CDR3 extends over 15 amino acids. Germline values: CDR1 MDHEN, CDR2 SYDVKM. The CDR3 DNA reads TGTGCCAGCAGTCTCTTCACGGCATTGAACACTGAAGCTTTCTTT. This sequence encodes CASSLFTALNTEAFF.

This chain's CDR3 is CASSFGGATQGTGELFF. In nucleotides, the CDR3 is TGTGCCAGCAGTTTCGGGGGAGCTACGCAAGGGACCGGGGAGCTGTTTTTT. The V call is TRBV28, the J call TRBJ2-2, with D possibly matching TRBD2 (6 bases). This CDR3 is built from 17 residues. Germline V gene sequence: CDR1 MDHEN, CDR2 SYDVKM. Trimming cost V 3 bases and J 5 bases, with 19 bases left between them.

This clone was seen more than once but under ten times. The chain recombines TRBV7-2 with TRBJ2-5; TRBD1 might be the D (6 bases). Germline CDR1 reads SGHTA; CDR2 reads FQGNSA. Trimming removed 2 bases at V and 5 bases at J, with 24 bases between. The CDR3 length is 18 residues. CDR3 in DNA: TGTGCCAGCAGCTTACAGGGGCCGCGCCAGGGGATCATGGAGACCCAGTACTTC. Amino acids: CASSLQGPRQGIMETQYF.

This chain uses TRBV7-9 with TRBJ2-3; D is uncertain. V lost 0 bases, J lost 9 bases, and 19 bases lay in between. In germline, CDR1 is SEHNR, CDR2 FQNEAQ (reference sequence). This CDR3 comprises 16 residues. This CDR3 reads CASSLANDRRGDTQYF. The CDR3, as DNA: TGTGCCAGCAGCTTAGCGAATGATAGGAGAGGAGACACGCAGTATTTT.

The rearrangement joins TRBV5-4 to TRBJ2-5; D possibly corresponds to TRBD2 (6 bases). The germline V and J ends were trimmed by 4 bases and 5 bases, with 15 bases remaining between them. Germline lookup yields CDR1 SGHNT and CDR2 YYREEE (reference sequence). The CDR3 spans 14 residues. CDR3 in amino acids: CASSNRDWSETQYF. The CDR3 region has the DNA TGTGCCAGCAGCAACCGGGACTGGTCCGAGACCCAGTACTTC.

The table lists this clone with a few counts. The V gene is TRBV11-2, the J gene TRBJ1-1; unclear D gene. The CDR3 is 14 residues long. Germline V lookup: CDR1 SGHAT, CDR2 FQNNGV. V lost 3 bases to trimming and J lost 2 bases, with 10 bases between them. The CDR3 bases are TGTGCCAGCAGCTTGAGCCCGGACAACACTGAAGCTTTCTTT. Protein: CASSLSPDNTEAFF.

This clone was observed a few times. The V and J genes are TRBV7-2 and TRBJ1-2; D perhaps matches TRBD1 (5 bases). CDR1 is SGHTA and CDR2 is FQGNSA in the germline V gene. This CDR3 contains 14 residues. Deletions cut 4 bases from V and 4 bases from J, with 13 bases between. CDR3 bases: TGTGCCAGCAGCTCAAACCGACAGAGCTATGGCTACACCTTC. Translation: CASSSNRQSYGYTF.

This clone was counted only a few times. The genes are TRBV7-6 and TRBJ2-1; 15 bases are shared with TRBD2. Germline CDR1 reads SGHVS; CDR2 reads FNYEAQ. This CDR3 comprises 17 residues. V lost 3 bases and J lost 9; bases outside the gene matches: 9. The CDR3 region has the DNA TGTGCCAGCAGCTTGGGGACTAGCGGGAGGAGGGGCAGTGAGCAGTTCTTC. Amino acids: CASSLGTSGRRGSEQFF.

V usage is TRBV11-2 and J usage is TRBJ1-2; the match to TRBD1 covers 7 bases. The CDR3 covers 14 residues. After removal of 3 bases from V and 6 bases from J, the junction contained 7 bases not matched to a gene. Germline CDR1 and CDR2: SGHAT and FQNNGV. CDR3 DNA: TGTGCCAGCAGCTTGGGACAGAAGGCCCATGGCTACACCTTC. Translating it yields CASSLGQKAHGYTF.

This clone was detected a few times. V usage is TRBV7-3 and J usage is TRBJ2-1; no clear D. The germline V and J ends were trimmed by 5 bases and 7 bases, with 12 bases remaining between them. CDR1 and CDR2 (germline): SGHTA, FQGTGA. This CDR3 spans 13 amino acids. The CDR3 DNA is TGTGCCAGCAGCCGGACCTCGGCGAATGAGCAGTTCTTC. It encodes CASSRTSANEQFF. Using reference TRBV7-3 and TRBJ2-1 for the parts outside the CDR3, the full variable domain is GAGVSQTPSNKVTEKGKYVELRCDPISGHTALYWYRQSLGQGPEFLIYFQGTGAADDSGLPNDRFFAVRPEGSVSTLKIQRTERGDSAVYLCASSRTSANEQFFGPGTRLTVL.

This clone has just a few counts. In DNA form, the CDR3 reads TGTGCCAGCAGCCCCAGAGGGGGCGGCTACGAGCAGTACTTC. It yields the protein CASSPRGGGYEQYF. The chain carries TRBV9 and TRBJ2-7; TRBD1 matches 7 bases. The CDR3 length is 14 residues. The V and J ends lost 4 bases and 3 bases, in that order; junction bases with no gene match: 7. Germline V gene data show CDR1 as SGDLS and CDR2 as YYNGEE.

The chain has TRBV28 and TRBJ2-7; 10 nucleotides line up with TRBD2. After removal of 7 bases from V and 3 bases from J, the junction contained 6 bases not matched to a gene. Germline CDR1 is MDHEN and CDR2 is SYDVKM. This CDR3 spans 14 amino acids. DNA of the CDR3: TGTGCCAGCACAACGGCTAGCGGGAGCTACGAGCAGTACTTC. Its translation: CASTTASGSYEQYF.

The chain links TRBV19 to TRBJ2-1, with TRBD2 matching 12 bases. There are 15 residues in the CDR3. The germline V gene has CDR1 LNHDA and CDR2 SQIVND (reference sequence). V lost 5 bases, J lost 6 bases, and 5 bases stayed unmatched. CDR3 in amino acids: CASSETSGRPNEQFF. CDR3 in DNA: TGTGCCAGTAGTGAGACTAGCGGGAGACCCAATGAGCAGTTCTTC.

The rearrangement uses TRBV2 and TRBJ2-1; 9 nucleotides agree with TRBD2. The V segment lost 4 bases and the J segment 1 base; nucleotides outside the gene matches: 17. The CDR3 loop spans 20 amino acids. CDR1 and CDR2 from the germline V gene are SNHLY and FYNNEI. The CDR3 DNA reads as TGTGCCAGCAGTGGTGATATGGGAAGCGGGAGGTTTAGGTCCTACAATGAGCAGTTCTTC. This sequence encodes CASSGDMGSGRFRSYNEQFF.

The V gene is TRBV4-1, the J gene TRBJ2-4; 7 nucleotides line up with TRBD1. The germline CDR1 and CDR2 sequences are MGHRA and YSYEKL. This CDR3 is 13 amino acids long. J lost 12 bases, V lost 3 bases, and 8 bases had no gene match. As DNA, the CDR3 is TGCGCCAGCAGCCACCTGGACAGGAGCAATCAGTACTTC. Protein: CASSHLDRSNQYF.

The chain combines TRBV11-2 with TRBJ1-1; D not resolved. Germline CDR1 is SGHAT and CDR2 is FQNNGV. This CDR3 comprises 15 residues. The germline V and J ends were trimmed by 2 bases and 11 bases, with 21 bases remaining between them. The CDR3, as DNA: TGTGCCAGCAGCTTATCCGTGACAAACCAAGGGTGGGCTTTCTTT. This gives the protein CASSLSVTNQGWAFF. Using reference TRBV11-2 and TRBJ1-1 for the parts outside the CDR3, the full variable domain is EAGVAQSPRYKIIEKRQSVAFWCNPISGHATLYWYQQILGQGPKLLIQFQNNGVVDDSQLPKDRFSAERLKGVDSTLKIQPAKLEDSAVYLCASSLSVTNQGWAFFGQGTRLTVV.